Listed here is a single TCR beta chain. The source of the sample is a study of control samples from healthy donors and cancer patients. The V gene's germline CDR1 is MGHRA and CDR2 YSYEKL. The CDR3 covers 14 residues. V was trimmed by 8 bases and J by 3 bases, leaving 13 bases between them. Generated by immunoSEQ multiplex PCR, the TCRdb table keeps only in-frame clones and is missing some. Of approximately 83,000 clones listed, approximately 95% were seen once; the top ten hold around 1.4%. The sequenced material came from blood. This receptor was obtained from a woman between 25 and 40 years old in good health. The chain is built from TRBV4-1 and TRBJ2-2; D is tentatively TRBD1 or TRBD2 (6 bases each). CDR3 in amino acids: CASALGGHTGELFF. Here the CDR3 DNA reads TGCGCCAGCGCGCTGGGGGGCCACACCGGGGAGCTGTTTTTT.